What follows are 26 T cell receptor beta chains derived from one specimen sequenced in a study of blood T cell repertoires in COVID-19. Generated by immunoSEQ multiplex PCR, the TCRdb table keeps only in-frame clones and is missing some. The sample includes fewer than 350,000 clones, approximately 83% of them seen just once. Sequencing was performed on peripheral blood. The receptors stem from a woman aged 30 to 39 who had recovered from COVID-19.

V is TRBV7-3 and J is TRBJ2-3; D perhaps matches TRBD2 (6 bases). Trimming left V 5 bases short and J 6 bases short, with 9 bases between. There are 12 residues in the CDR3. Germline CDR1 and CDR2: SGHTA and FQGTGA. CDR3 coding DNA: TGTGCCAGCAGCGCCCGGGGGGATACGCAGTATTTT. This codes for CASSARGDTQYF.

The chain joins TRBV27 to TRBJ1-5; D not certain. Per the germline V gene, CDR1 is MNHEY and CDR2 is SMNVEV (reference sequence). V gave up 5 bases and J gave up 0 bases, with 8 bases separating them. The CDR3 length is 14 residues. The CDR3 is CASSPLYSNQPQHF. DNA of the CDR3: TGTGCCAGCAGTCCCCTTTATAGCAATCAGCCCCAGCATTTT.

V and J are TRBV19 and TRBJ2-7, with 10 bases identical to TRBD2. Germline V gives CDR1 LNHDA, CDR2 SQIVND (reference sequence). This CDR3 spans 16 amino acids. V was clipped by 7 bases and J by 4 bases; unmatched bases: 13. CDR3 amino acids: CASIVFSGTSAYEQYF. In DNA form, the CDR3 reads TGTGCCAGTATAGTATTCTCCGGGACTAGCGCGTACGAGCAGTACTTC.

The chain combines TRBV19 with TRBJ1-1, with TRBD1 matching over 7 bases. CDR1 and CDR2 from the germline V gene are LNHDA and SQIVND (reference sequence). V gave up 7 bases and J gave up 3 bases; unmatched junction bases: 5. The CDR3 totals 13 residues. CDR3 nucleotides: TGTGCCAGTAAGCGGACAGGTGACACTGAAGCTTTCTTT. Translation: CASKRTGDTEAFF.

The gene calls are TRBV4-1 and TRBJ1-6; weak D call: TRBD1 (6 bases). This CDR3 is built from 16 residues. Germline-derived CDR1 and CDR2 are MGHRA and YSYEKL. The ends were cut back, 0 bases at V and 6 bases at J, with 12 bases in the middle. As DNA, the CDR3 is TGCGCCAGCAGCCAAGACGGGGGGCTGAGTAATTCACCCCTCCACTTT. Its translation is CASSQDGGLSNSPLHF.

V gene TRBV21-1 combines with J gene TRBJ2-7; the table gives TRBD1 as D, unverified against the DNA. TRBV21-1 represents a pseudogene. The CDR3 consists of 17 residues. CDR3 nucleotide sequence: TGTGCCAGCAGCAAGAGCCCCCCGGACAAGGGGGCCTACGAGCAGTACTTC. Its protein is CASSKSPPDKGAYEQYF.

The chain carries TRBV5-5 and TRBJ2-7; 10 bases map to TRBD1. Germline trimming cut 6 bases from V and 2 bases from J; bases unmatched to any gene: 14. The CDR3 has 17 amino acids. Germline-derived CDR1 and CDR2 are SGHKS and YYEKEE (reference sequence). The CDR3 coding sequence is TGTGCCAGCACCCCCCCTCGATCGGGGACAGGGGCCTACGAGCAGTACTTC. This gives the protein CASTPPRSGTGAYEQYF.

The rearrangement uses TRBV5-5 and TRBJ2-1, with 7 bases fitting TRBD2. CDR1 is SGHKS and CDR2 is YYEKEE in the germline V gene (reference sequence). The CDR3 is made up of 14 amino acids. Losses at the gene ends were 3 bases for V and 8 bases for J; bases not matched to a gene: 8. The CDR3 DNA sequence: TGTGCCAGCAGCTCCCGGACTAGTTACGATGAGCAGTTCTTC. It translates to CASSSRTSYDEQFF.

The rearrangement uses TRBV19 and TRBJ2-1; D might be TRBD1 (5 bases). This CDR3 comprises 13 residues. Between the trimmed V and J ends, which lost 1 base and 9 bases, there was a span of 10 bases. CDR1 and CDR2 from the germline V gene are LNHDA and SQIVND (reference sequence). The CDR3 DNA is TGTGCCAGTAGTATAGTATCAGGGTCTGAGCAGTTCTTC. Translated, it gives CASSIVSGSEQFF.

The genes are TRBV7-9 and TRBJ2-1, with D maybe TRBD1 (5 bases). Germline CDR1 and CDR2: SEHNR and FQNEAQ (reference sequence). Deletions cut 0 bases from V and 7 bases from J, with 10 bases between. The CDR3 runs 14 residues. Written as DNA, the CDR3 is TGTGCCAGCAGCTTAGCCTCACAGGAGAATGAGCAGTTCTTC. It yields the protein CASSLASQENEQFF.

This clone was observed a handful of times. V is TRBV5-6 and J is TRBJ1-1; D remains ambiguous. Trimming removed 0 bases at V and 7 bases at J, with 13 bases between. Germline values: CDR1 SGHDT, CDR2 YYEEEE. This CDR3 is 14 amino acids long. This CDR3 reads CASSLDQGGYEAFF. The DNA for the CDR3 is TGTGCCAGCAGCTTGGATCAAGGAGGGTATGAAGCTTTCTTT.

V gene TRBV24-1 combines with J gene TRBJ2-1, with TRBD2 identical over 9 bases. Germline V CDR1 and CDR2: KGHDR, SFDVKD. The CDR3 is 18 residues long. With 2 bases clipped from V and 5 bases from J, the junction kept 12 bases outside the gene matches. Written as DNA, the CDR3 is TGTGCCACCAGTGATTACCCCTTGGCGGGAGGGCGGCACAATGAGCAGTTCTTC. This translates into CATSDYPLAGGRHNEQFF.

The chain employs TRBV7-9 and TRBJ1-6; a possible D gene is TRBD1 (6 bases). This CDR3 contains 15 residues. In germline, CDR1 is SEHNR, CDR2 FQNEAQ (reference sequence). The V end lost 5 bases, the J end lost 6 bases, and 14 bases lay between the germline ends. Here the CDR3 DNA reads TGTGCCAGCAGCCCCCCAGGGGTTGGTAATTCACCCCTCCACTTT. This sequence encodes CASSPPGVGNSPLHF. The whole variable domain, remainder taken from reference TRBV7-9 and TRBJ1-6, is DTGVSQNPRHKITKRGQNVTFRCDPISEHNRLYWYRQTLGQGPEFLTYFQNEAQLEKSRLLSDRFSAERPKGSFSTLEIQRTEQGDSAMYLCASSPPGVGNSPLHFGNGTRLTVT.

This clone was seen a single time. This chain links TRBV11-2 with TRBJ1-6; TRBD1 agrees at 7 bases. Trimming took 5 bases from V and 5 from J; bases not matched to a gene: 3. The germline V gene encodes CDR1 SGHAT and CDR2 FQNNGV. The CDR3 extends over 14 amino acids. This CDR3 reads CASSIGQDNSPLHF. In nucleotides, the CDR3 is TGTGCCAGCAGCATTGGACAGGATAATTCACCCCTCCACTTT.

This chain uses TRBV5-1 with TRBJ2-7; tentatively, D is TRBD2 (6 bases). V lost 4 bases and J lost 6, with 11 bases in between. The CDR3 loop spans 12 amino acids. Per the germline V gene, CDR1 is SGHRS and CDR2 is YFSETQ. CDR3 coding DNA: TGCGCCAGCAGCCCAGGGACTGGCGAGCAGTACTTC. Translation: CASSPGTGEQYF.

The chain combines TRBV11-2 with TRBJ2-7; D remains ambiguous. This CDR3 comprises 14 residues. In germline, CDR1 is SGHAT, CDR2 FQNNGV. V was clipped by 0 bases and J by 4 bases, with 10 bases between them. CDR3 nucleotide sequence: TGTGCCAGCAGCTTAGACACGGGTCGTTACGAGCAGTACTTC. Translating it yields CASSLDTGRYEQYF.

The chain links TRBV7-9 to TRBJ1-2; 7 nucleotides agree with TRBD1. Looked up from germline, CDR1 is SEHNR and CDR2 is FQNEAQ (reference sequence). The length of the CDR3 is 15 residues. Unmatched junction bases numbered 11, after V lost 4 bases and J lost 6 bases. The CDR3 DNA is TGTGCCAGCAGCTCCCCAGGGGGTCGCCCCAATGGCTACACCTTC. As protein: CASSSPGGRPNGYTF.

Only one count was recorded for this clone. The chain has TRBV12-3 or TRBV12-4 and TRBJ2-5; the D gene is possibly TRBD2 (5 bases). This CDR3 has 12 residues. Trimming removed 6 bases at V and 2 bases at J, with 7 bases between. In nucleotides, the CDR3 is TGTGCCAGCAGCCCGGGACAAGAGACCCAGTACTTC. Translated: CASSPGQETQYF.

J is TRBJ2-2 and V is TRBV4-1; 7 positions match TRBD1. The length of the CDR3 is 14 residues. The ends lost 2 bases at V and 5 bases at J; junction bases unmatched: 2. The V gene's germline CDR1 is MGHRA and CDR2 YSYEKL. The CDR3 spells CASSQRQGTGELFF. In nucleotides, the CDR3 is TGCGCCAGCAGCCAAAGACAGGGAACCGGGGAGCTGTTTTTT.

This CDR3 reads CASSQEGRIGQGNEQYF. CDR3 bases: TGCGCCAGCAGCCAAGAAGGGCGTATTGGACAGGGGAACGAGCAGTACTTC. The V call is TRBV4-1, the J call TRBJ2-7; 9 nucleotides agree with TRBD1. Germline lookup yields CDR1 MGHRA and CDR2 YSYEKL. The CDR3 is 17 amino acids. The V and J ends lost 0 bases and 5 bases, in that order; junction bases with no gene match: 11.

J is TRBJ2-7 and V is TRBV19; 9 nucleotides align to TRBD1. The V segment lost 3 bases and the J segment 2 bases; nucleotides outside the gene matches: 5. Germline assignment: CDR1 LNHDA and CDR2 SQIVND (reference sequence). This CDR3 is built from 15 residues. CDR3: CASSISGTGPYEQYF. CDR3 coding DNA: TGTGCCAGTAGTATCTCCGGGACAGGGCCCTACGAGCAGTACTTC.

The V call is TRBV5-4, the J call TRBJ1-1; D gene uncertain. Trimming removed 1 base at V and 4 bases at J, with 8 bases between. There are 13 residues in the CDR3. The germline gives CDR1 SGHNT, CDR2 YYREEE (reference sequence). The CDR3 nucleotides read TGTGCCAGCAGCTTGTTGACTTTCACTGAAGCTTTCTTT. Translating gives CASSLLTFTEAFF.

V usage is TRBV3-1 (or the pseudogene TRBV3-2) and J usage is TRBJ2-7, with D uncertain. The CDR3 runs to 11 residues. CDR1 is LGHDT, CDR2 YNNKEL, per germline (reference sequence). V lost 3 bases to trimming and J lost 5 bases, with 5 bases between them. The CDR3 protein is CASSQRHEQYF. The CDR3 region has the DNA TGTGCCAGCAGCCAGCGGCACGAGCAGTACTTC.

The V and J genes are TRBV2 and TRBJ1-2; TRBD1 matches at 11 bases. Trimming removed 7 bases from V and 7 bases from J; junction bases left unmatched: 8. The CDR3 has 14 amino acids. Germline CDR1 is SNHLY and CDR2 is FYNNEI. The CDR3 DNA is TGTGCCAGCATCGTGGACAGGGGGCTTGCTGGCTACACCTTC. Residues: CASIVDRGLAGYTF.

This clone was seen a handful of times. The chain combines TRBV18 with TRBJ1-2, with no clear D. The germline gives CDR1 KGHSH, CDR2 LQKENI. The length of the CDR3 is 15 residues. Trimming took off 2 bases at V and 1 base at J, with 11 bases between the two ends. The CDR3 bases are TGTGCCAGCTCACCAAGGCAGGATAATAACTATGGCTACACCTTC. Its translation is CASSPRQDNNYGYTF.

V and J are TRBV28 and TRBJ2-7, with 13 bases identical to TRBD2. There are 16 residues in the CDR3. Per germline, CDR1 MDHEN and CDR2 SYDVKM. The V and J ends lost 6 bases and 2 bases, in that order; junction bases with no gene match: 7. In DNA form, the CDR3 reads TGTGCCAGCAGGCCCCCGGGACTAGCGGGAACCTACGAGCAGTACTTC. This encodes CASRPPGLAGTYEQYF.